This entry lists 3 T cell receptor beta chains sequenced from one sample in a study of control samples from healthy donors and cancer patients. Sequencing was performed with immunoSEQ multiplex PCR; in TCRdb, only in-frame clones are kept and a portion is missing. This sample has 25,000 to 35,000 clones, with around nine tenths found just once. The specimen sequenced was PBMCs. The source is a woman aged 40 to 50 with lung cancer.

The table lists this clone with a few counts. The rearrangement joins TRBV27 to TRBJ1-3; D gene uncertain. The germline CDR1 and CDR2 sequences are MNHEY and SMNVEV (reference sequence). V was clipped by 5 bases and J by 3 bases, with 5 bases between them. There are 12 residues in the CDR3. In DNA form, the CDR3 reads TGTGCCAGCAGTGCCGGTGGAAACACCATATATTTT. Its translation is CASSAGGNTIYF.

The V gene is TRBV2, the J gene TRBJ2-5; D unresolved. Trimming pared 2 bases from V and 3 bases from J, leaving 13 bases between. Looked up from germline, CDR1 is SNHLY and CDR2 is FYNNEI. CDR3 size: 15 residues. CDR3 DNA: TGTGCCAGCAGTGAAAGAGCGCCCTTAAAAGAGACCCAGTACTTC. This sequence encodes CASSERAPLKETQYF.

The rearrangement links TRBV27 to TRBJ2-3, with no clear D. The CDR3 is 13 amino acids. The V gene's germline CDR1 is MNHEY and CDR2 SMNVEV (reference sequence). V gave up 2 bases and J gave up 4 bases, with 7 bases separating them. In DNA, the CDR3 is TGTGCCAGCAGTTTAAGGGAATCAGATACGCAGTATTTT. It encodes CASSLRESDTQYF.